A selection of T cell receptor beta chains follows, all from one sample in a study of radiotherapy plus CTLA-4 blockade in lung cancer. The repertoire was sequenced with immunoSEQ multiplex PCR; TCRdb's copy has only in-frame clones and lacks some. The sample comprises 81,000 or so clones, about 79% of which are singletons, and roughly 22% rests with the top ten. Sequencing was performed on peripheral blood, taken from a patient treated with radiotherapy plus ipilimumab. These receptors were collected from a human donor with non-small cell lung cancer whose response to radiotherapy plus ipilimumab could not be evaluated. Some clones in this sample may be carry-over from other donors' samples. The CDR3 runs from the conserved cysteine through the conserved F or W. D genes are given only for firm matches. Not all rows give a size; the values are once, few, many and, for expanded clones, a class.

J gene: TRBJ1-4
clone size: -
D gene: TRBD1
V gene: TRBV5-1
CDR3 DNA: TGCGCCAGCAGCTTGGCTTGGACAGGGGGAATATTGGGAGGGAATGAAAAACTGTTTTTT
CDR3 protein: CASSLAWTGGILGGNEKLFF

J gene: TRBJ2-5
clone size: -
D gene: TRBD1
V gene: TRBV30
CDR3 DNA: TGTGCCTGGAGGAAACAGGGGTCCGAGACCCAGTACTTC
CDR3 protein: CAWRKQGSETQYF

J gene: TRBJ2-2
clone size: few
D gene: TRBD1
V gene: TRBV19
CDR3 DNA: TGTGCCAGTAGTATCAGGGGGCAAGTTACCGGGGAGCTGTTTTTT
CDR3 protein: CASSIRGQVTGELFF

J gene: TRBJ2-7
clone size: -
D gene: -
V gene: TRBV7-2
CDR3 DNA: TGTGCCAGCAGCTCTAGTCGGGTTTCTGGTGCCTACGAGCAGTACTTC
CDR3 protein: CASSSSRVSGAYEQYF

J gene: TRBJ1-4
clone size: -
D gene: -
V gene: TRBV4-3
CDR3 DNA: TGCGCCAGCAGCCAAGCGGTGGGGCGAACTAATGAAAAACTGTTTTTT
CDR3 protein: CASSQAVGRTNEKLFF

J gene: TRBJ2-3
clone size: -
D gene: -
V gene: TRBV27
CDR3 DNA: TGTGCCAGCAGTACCATTGGCGATACGCAGTATTTT
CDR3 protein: CASSTIGDTQYF

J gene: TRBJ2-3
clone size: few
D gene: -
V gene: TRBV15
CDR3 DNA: TGTGCCACCAGCAGAGATAGTCCAGATACGCAGTATTTT
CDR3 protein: CATSRDSPDTQYF

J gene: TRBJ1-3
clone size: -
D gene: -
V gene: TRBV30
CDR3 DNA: TGTGCCTGGAGTATCCACAGGGCCCCTGGAAACACCATATATTTT
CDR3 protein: CAWSIHRAPGNTIYF

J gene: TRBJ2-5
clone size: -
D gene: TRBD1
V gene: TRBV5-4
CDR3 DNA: TGTGCCAGCAGCCGACAGGGGTACCAAGAGACCCAGTACTTC
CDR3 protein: CASSRQGYQETQYF

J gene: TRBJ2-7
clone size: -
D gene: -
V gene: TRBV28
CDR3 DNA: TGTGCCATCGGGACACCCCCCGACTACGAGCAGTACTTC
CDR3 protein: CAIGTPPDYEQYF

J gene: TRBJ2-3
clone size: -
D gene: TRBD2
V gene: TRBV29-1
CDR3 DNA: TGCAGCGTTGAGGTAGCGGGGGGCTCCACAGATACGCAGTATTTT
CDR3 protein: CSVEVAGGSTDTQYF

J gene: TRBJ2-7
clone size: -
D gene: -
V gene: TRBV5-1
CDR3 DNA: TGCGCCAGCAATAACAGGACCATACCTCGGGACGAGCAGTACTTC
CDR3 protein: CASNNRTIPRDEQYF

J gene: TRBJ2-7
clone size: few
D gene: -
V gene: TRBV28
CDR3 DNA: TGTGCCAGCTCCCCCCCTACCTACGAGCAGTACTTC
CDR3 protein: CASSPPTYEQYF

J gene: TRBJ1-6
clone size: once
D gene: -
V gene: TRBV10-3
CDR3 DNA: TGTGCCACTTCGGACAGCAGGTTTAATTCACCCCTCCACTTT
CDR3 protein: CATSDSRFNSPLHF

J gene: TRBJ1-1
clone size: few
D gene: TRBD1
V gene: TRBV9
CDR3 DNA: TGTGCCAGCAGCCTTGGACAGGCTGAAGCTTTCTTT
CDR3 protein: CASSLGQAEAFF

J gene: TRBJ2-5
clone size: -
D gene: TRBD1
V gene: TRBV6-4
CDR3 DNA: TGTGCCAGCAGCCGCGGACAGGGGGAGACCCAGTACTTC
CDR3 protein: CASSRGQGETQYF

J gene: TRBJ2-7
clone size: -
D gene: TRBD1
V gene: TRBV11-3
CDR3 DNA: TGTGCCAGCAGCCGACAGGGGGCGATGGAGCAGTACTTC
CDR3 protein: CASSRQGAMEQYF

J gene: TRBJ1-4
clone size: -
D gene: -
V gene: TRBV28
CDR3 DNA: TGTGCCAGCAGCCCTGGCGTGGGGGGGGTTGGACTGTTTTTT
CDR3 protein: CASSPGVGGVGLFF